The clone carrying this T cell receptor (beta chain) was observed at least ten times. What it recognizes is unknown. One end of the junction fails to match germline, which may point to a read error. The CDR3 is 13 amino acids. Germline V gene sequence: CDR1 MNHEY, CDR2 SVGAGI. Library preparation for TCR beta used quantitative 5'-RACE with molecular barcodes. TCRdb passed the 5' RACE reads through MiXCR, listing each CDR3 protein once. The data show 150,000 to 200,000 distinct CDR3 sequences, 15% to 20% seen once. This sample is part of a study of CD8 T cells in ankylosing spondylitis. Study findings and constraints: Ankylosing spondylitis blood appeared to be characterized by a TCR beta motif of eight or nine highly homologous variants. The disease-linked clones had a CD8+ phenotype and low blood frequencies.

The chain recombines TRBV6-5 with TRBJ2-2; 9 bases agree with TRBD1. The clonotype originates from a male donor under 35 with ankylosing spondylitis or in good health (not recorded which). The sample consisted of blood, either unsorted or a sorted T cell fraction (not recorded which). CDR3 residues: CASGTGNAGELFF. The CDR3 DNA sequence: TGTGCCAGCGGGACAGGGAACGCCGGGGAGCTGTTTTTT.